This T cell receptor (beta chain) is drawn from a study of T cell responses to AZD1222 COVID-19 vaccine. Study outcomes and limitations: It was only five to seven AZD1222 recipients who were seropositive at baseline. Clonal diversity may have been underestimated, and the donors were mostly white British, with more females than males. In the spike-specific TCR repertoire, nearly half reportedly target unmutated variant regions. CD4 TCRs associated with vaccination spanned spike, dominating at 160-218 and 743-854.

Points on this clone: Its antigen is unidentified.

This table comes from immunoSEQ multiplex PCR, and its TCRdb copy is limited to in-frame clones, with some not included. The sample holds roughly 79,000 clones, roughly 80% seen once. The CDR3 runs 14 residues. The germline CDR1 and CDR2 sequences are LGHNA and YNFKEQ. The V and J ends lost 5 bases and 6 bases respectively, with 17 bases between them. The material was peripheral blood, obtained on day 0 of AZD1222 vaccination. This sequence joins TRBV4-2 and TRBJ2-7; D possibly corresponds to TRBD2 (6 bases). The sequence was collected from an adult in good health. The CDR3 region has the DNA TGTGCCAGCAGCGTACGTTCGTCGGGGGTCGAGCAGTACTTC. Encoded protein: CASSVRSSGVEQYF.